Below, one T cell receptor beta chain is given with its context. This sample was included in a study of T-cell reconstitution after alpha-beta-depleted transplantation in children. Germline CDR1 reads GTSNPN; CDR2 reads SVGIG (reference sequence). Trimming cost V 0 bases and J 4 bases; bases outside gene matches: 1. There are 14 residues in the CDR3. Preparing the TCRbeta library involved the use of unique molecular identifiers. TCRdb reanalysed the PCR reads using MiXCR and keeps one entry per CDR3 protein. The table shows fewer than 350,000 distinct CDR3 sequences, with over 9.5% occurring only once.

The gene calls are TRBV30 and TRBJ2-1; 9 bases map to TRBD2. The specimen was PBMCs, collected before TCRalphabeta/CD19-depleted stem cell transplant. The sequence was obtained from a boy in the first two years of life with acute myeloid leukemia, due to receive a stem cell transplant. CDR3 sequence reads: CAWSVTSGYNEQFF. The CDR3 coding sequence is TGTGCCTGGAGTGTAACTAGCGGGTACAATGAGCAGTTCTTC.